Listed below are T cell receptor beta chains from one sample, sequenced in a study of blood T cell repertoires in COVID-19. Produced via immunoSEQ multiplex PCR; TCRdb's table is partial and in-frame only. The sample consists of 150,000 to 200,000 clones, approximately 80% of them appearing once. Material for sequencing was peripheral blood. The receptor source for this set is a woman between 40 and 55 years old with COVID-19, enrolled during active disease. CDR3s include the opening cysteine and the closing phenylalanine or tryptophan. D genes are given only for firm matches. Rows may omit the clone size; those that give it use once, few, many or a size class.

clone size	V gene	D gene	J gene	CDR3 protein	CDR3 DNA
.	TRBV20-1	.	TRBJ2-1	CSASILAGFNEQFF	TGCAGTGCTAGTATTTTAGCCGGCTTTAATGAGCAGTTCTTC
.	TRBV7-9	TRBD2	TRBJ2-4	CASSPPRSGRAVYIQYF	TGTGCCAGCAGCCCCCCGAGGAGCGGGAGGGCCGTATACATTCAGTACTTC
.	TRBV2	.	TRBJ2-3	CASQTRTTDTQYF	TGTGCCAGCCAGACTAGGACCACAGATACGCAGTATTTT
.	TRBV20-1	.	TRBJ1-1	CRGGGGSEAFF	TGCAGGGGAGGGGGGGGGTCTGAAGCTTTCTTT
.	TRBV18	.	TRBJ1-1	CASSPPRPQGTEAFF	TGTGCCAGCTCACCACCGCGGCCCCAGGGCACTGAAGCTTTCTTT
.	TRBV13	.	TRBJ1-6	CASSLAGAINSPLHF	TGTGCCAGCAGCTTAGCAGGGGCAATTAATTCACCCCTCCACTTT
.	TRBV19	TRBD2	TRBJ2-5	CASSRLAGGETQYF	TGTGCCAGTAGTAGGCTAGCGGGAGGTGAGACCCAGTACTTC
.	TRBV10-3	TRBD1	TRBJ1-1	CAISPGTGRTEAFF	TGTGCCATCAGTCCCGGGACAGGGAGGACTGAAGCTTTCTTT
.	TRBV27	.	TRBJ2-1	CASSQYNEQFF	TGTGCCAGCAGTCAGTACAATGAGCAGTTCTTC
.	TRBV7-9	TRBD2	TRBJ2-3	CASSPGTSGSSGGDTQYF	TGTGCCAGCAGCCCGGGGACTAGCGGGAGTTCTGGGGGAGATACGCAGTATTTT
.	TRBV7-2	.	TRBJ2-1	CASSFAAGFANEQFF	TGTGCCAGCAGCTTTGCGGCGGGTTTTGCGAATGAGCAGTTCTTC
.	TRBV19	TRBD2	TRBJ2-6	CASSIRGLAGRAGANVLTF	TGTGCCAGTAGTATAAGGGGACTAGCGGGGAGGGCTGGGGCCAACGTCCTGACTTTC
few	TRBV12-3/TRBV12-4	.	TRBJ2-2	CANTRPGSGELFF	TGTGCCAACACCCGTCCGGGGTCCGGGGAGCTGTTTTTT
.	TRBV11-2	.	TRBJ1-1	CASSTDLGRNTEAFF	TGTGCCAGCAGCACGGACTTGGGGAGGAACACTGAAGCTTTCTTT
.	TRBV6-5	.	TRBJ1-3	CASRNRRGSGNTIYF	TGTGCCAGCAGAAACCGACGGGGGTCTGGAAACACCATATATTTT
once	TRBV9	.	TRBJ2-5	CASSVSTSRGQATQYF	TGTGCCAGCAGCGTTTCGACTAGCCGGGGGCAAGCAACCCAGTACTTC
.	TRBV28	TRBD2	TRBJ2-1	CASRLAGGGYNEQFF	TGTGCCAGCAGACTAGCGGGAGGAGGCTACAATGAGCAGTTCTTC
.	TRBV29-1	TRBD2	TRBJ2-1	CSVEDLGLVSNEQFF	TGCAGCGTTGAAGATCTGGGACTAGTTAGCAATGAGCAGTTCTTC